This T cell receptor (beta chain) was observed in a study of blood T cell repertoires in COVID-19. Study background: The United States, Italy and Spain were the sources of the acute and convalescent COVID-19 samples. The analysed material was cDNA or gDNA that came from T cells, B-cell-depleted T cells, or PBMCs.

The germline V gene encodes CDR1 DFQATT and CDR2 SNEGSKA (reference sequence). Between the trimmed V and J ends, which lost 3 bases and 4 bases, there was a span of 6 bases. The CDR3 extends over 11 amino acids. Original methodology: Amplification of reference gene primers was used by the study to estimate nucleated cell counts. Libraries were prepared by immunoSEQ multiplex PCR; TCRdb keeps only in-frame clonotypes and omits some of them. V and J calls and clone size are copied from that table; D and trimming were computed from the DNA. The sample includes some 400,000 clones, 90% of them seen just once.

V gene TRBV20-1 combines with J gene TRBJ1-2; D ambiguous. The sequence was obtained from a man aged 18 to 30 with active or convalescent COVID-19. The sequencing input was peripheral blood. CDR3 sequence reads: CSASGSYGYTF. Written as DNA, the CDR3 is TGCAGTGCTAGCGGGAGCTATGGCTACACCTTC.